The sequence of this TCR beta chain was determined in a study of T-cell reconstitution after alpha-beta-depleted transplantation in children. During its preparation, the TCRbeta library received unique molecular identifiers. TCRdb reanalysed the PCR reads using MiXCR and keeps one entry per CDR3 protein. The table records approximately 400,000 distinct CDR3 sequences, roughly a tenth of them present only once. This CDR3 contains 14 residues. The V end was cut by 2 bases, the J end by 4 bases, with 11 bases between. Looked up from germline, CDR1 is SGHTA and CDR2 is FQGNSA. This clonotype was recorded many times.

The chain uses TRBV7-2 and TRBJ1-2; tentatively, D is TRBD1 (6 bases). This material consisted of PBMCs from the stem cell graft donor, taken from the stem cell graft. The clonotype comes from a human donor who donated a stem cell graft to a child with acute myeloid leukemia. The CDR3 region has the DNA TGTGCCAGCAGCTTACCGGGGGCCCTCTATGGCTACACCTTC. The encoded protein is CASSLPGALYGYTF.